The clone carrying this T cell receptor (beta chain) was recorded a few times. It was RNA transcripts that yielded the amplified TCR beta CDR3 regions. The TCR CDR3 was amplified in a first-round RT-PCR using the HTBI primer set. TCRdb reprocessed the multiplex PCR reads via MiXCR and lists one record per CDR3 protein. The table lists 640,000 or so distinct CDR3 sequences, 14% to 15% of them singletons, with 4.3% in the top ten. Germline CDR1 reads SGHTA; CDR2 reads FQGNSA. V lost 0 bases and J lost 4, with 11 bases in between. The CDR3 loop spans 15 amino acids. This specimen comes from a study of T cells in Graves' hyperthyroidism and ophthalmopathy. Thyroid ultrasound and orbital computed tomography, with clinical symptoms and serum thyroxine and TRAb, informed diagnoses.

The chain links TRBV7-2 to TRBJ2-3; D is perhaps TRBD1 (6 bases). Sequencing input: blood. This receptor was obtained from a woman aged 40-49 years with Graves' ophthalmopathy. CDR3 in amino acids: CASSLAQGFSDTQYF. CDR3 bases: TGTGCCAGCAGCTTAGCACAGGGTTTCTCAGATACGCAGTATTTT.